Below are 11 T cell receptor beta chains sequenced from a single sample in a study of OX40 agonist ivuxolimab in advanced cancers. The assay was immunoSEQ multiplex PCR, and TCRdb's table has in-frame clones only and misses some. This table has 15,000 to 20,000 clones, around 92% appearing once. The specimen comprised CD4+ or CD8+ T cells sorted from blood, sampled in a trial of the OX40 agonist ivuxolimab. All receptors derive from an adult with an advanced solid tumor such as melanoma, head and neck, liver or kidney cancer.

This chain joins TRBV7-8 and TRBJ2-7; TRBD1 might be the D (6 bases). Germline values: CDR1 SGHVS, CDR2 FQNEAQ. The CDR3 is made up of 15 amino acids. V lost 3 bases to trimming and J lost 7 bases, with 19 bases between them. Here the CDR3 reads CASSLGRGELEEQYF. The CDR3 coding sequence is TGTGCCAGCAGCTTGGGCAGGGGAGAACTCGAGGAGCAGTACTTC.

The chain uses TRBV2 and TRBJ2-2; 8 nucleotides line up with TRBD2. The CDR3 consists of 15 residues. The V gene's germline CDR1 is SNHLY and CDR2 FYNNEI. V was clipped by 5 bases and J by 2 bases; unmatched bases: 4. Here the CDR3 reads CASSPGGGNTGELFF. In DNA, the CDR3 is TGTGCCAGCAGTCCGGGAGGGGGAAACACCGGGGAGCTGTTTTTT. The entire variable domain, with the rest obtained from reference TRBV2 and TRBJ2-2, is as follows: EPEVTQTPSHQVTQMGQEVILRCVPISNHLYFYWYRQILGQKVEFLVSFYNNEISEKSEIFDDQFSVERPDGSNFTLKIRSTKLEDSAMYFCASSPGGGNTGELFFGEGSRLTVL.

The chain links TRBV11-3 to TRBJ2-4; D perhaps matches TRBD1 (6 bases). Germline CDR1 and CDR2: SGHNT and YENEEA. The CDR3 is made up of 15 amino acids. V gave up 5 bases and J gave up 2 bases, with 13 bases separating them. CDR3 bases: TGTGCCAGCAGCGCCCACAGGGAGACCAAAAACATTCAGTACTTC. Protein: CASSAHRETKNIQYF. The variable domain in full, completed from reference TRBV11-3 and TRBJ2-4, reads EAGVVQSPRYKIIEKKQPVAFWCNPISGHNTLYWYLQNLGQGPELLIRYENEEAVDDSQLPKDRFSAERLKGVDSTLKIQPAELGDSAVYLCASSAHRETKNIQYFGAGTRLSVL.

There are a few counts of this clone. J is TRBJ1-2 and V is TRBV9, with D unresolved. The CDR3 has 14 residues. Trimming cost V 0 bases and J 5 bases, with 11 bases left between them. Germline assignment: CDR1 SGDLS and CDR2 YYNGEE. The chain's CDR3 is CASSVDTPSYGYTF. The CDR3 nucleotides read TGTGCCAGCAGCGTAGACACCCCCTCGTATGGCTACACCTTC.

The genes are TRBV5-8 and TRBJ2-1; 11 nucleotides line up with TRBD2. This CDR3 has 15 residues. The V gene end was trimmed by 2 bases and the J gene end by 7 bases; junction bases not matched to a gene: 5. Germline V gene lookup returns CDR1 SGHTS and CDR2 YDEGEE. The CDR3 nucleotides read TGTGCCAGCAGCTTTGGGACTAGCGGAAGAAATGAGCAGTTCTTC. It specifies CASSFGTSGRNEQFF.

This rearrangement joins TRBV7-9 to TRBJ2-7; TRBD1 is a possible D gene (6 bases). V was pared by 4 bases and J by 5 bases, with 15 bases between. Germline V lookup: CDR1 SEHNR, CDR2 FQNEAQ (reference sequence). The CDR3 runs 14 residues. CDR3 nucleotide sequence: TGTGCCAGCAGCTCACAGGGCAATATACACGAGCAGTACTTC. Protein product: CASSSQGNIHEQYF.

J is TRBJ1-4 and V is TRBV2; 8 bases are a match to TRBD1. Germline V lookup: CDR1 SNHLY, CDR2 FYNNEI. V shed 6 bases, J shed 14 bases, and the junction held 14 bases outside the gene matches. CDR3 length equals 14 residues. The CDR3 sequence is CASSVDRGSKWLFF. The CDR3 DNA sequence: TGTGCCAGCAGCGTCGACAGGGGTTCGAAATGGCTGTTTTTT. Full variable domain (rest looked up from reference TRBV2 and TRBJ1-4): EPEVTQTPSHQVTQMGQEVILRCVPISNHLYFYWYRQILGQKVEFLVSFYNNEISEKSEIFDDQFSVERPDGSNFTLKIRSTKLEDSAMYFCASSVDRGSKWLFFGSGTQLSVL.

This chain uses TRBV7-8 with TRBJ2-7; the D is unclear. V lost 1 base to trimming and J lost 0 bases, with 10 bases between them. The CDR3 consists of 15 residues. CDR1 and CDR2 from the germline V gene are SGHVS and FQNEAQ. CDR3 DNA: TGTGCCAGCAGCTTAGAAACCGACTTCTCCTACGAGCAGTACTTC. The encoded protein is CASSLETDFSYEQYF.

The chain employs TRBV4-2 and TRBJ2-2; D gene uncertain. Germline lookup yields CDR1 LGHNA and CDR2 YNFKEQ. V lost 4 bases and J lost 6, with 12 bases in between. This CDR3 has 14 residues. The CDR3 here is CASSPESKAGELFF. The CDR3 region has the DNA TGTGCCAGCAGCCCTGAAAGTAAAGCCGGGGAGCTGTTTTTT.

The chain links TRBV19 to TRBJ1-5; D is possibly TRBD1 (5 bases). CDR3 size: 13 residues. Trimming pared 1 base from V and 8 bases from J, leaving 9 bases between. Per the germline V gene, CDR1 is LNHDA and CDR2 is SQIVND (reference sequence). The CDR3 DNA reads as TGTGCCAGTAGTATAGCGGGAGGGGAGCCCCAGCATTTT. It is translated as CASSIAGGEPQHF. Drawing the rest from reference TRBV19 and TRBJ1-5, the complete variable domain is DGGITQSPKYLFRKEGQNVTLSCEQNLNHDAMYWYRQDPGQGLRLIYYSQIVNDFQKGDIAEGYSVSREKKESFPLTVTSAQKNPTAFYLCASSIAGGEPQHFGDGTRLSIL.

V is TRBV7-6 and J is TRBJ2-5, with 7 bases fitting TRBD2. This CDR3 spans 14 amino acids. Germline values: CDR1 SGHVS, CDR2 FNYEAQ. V lost 5 bases, J lost 5 bases, and 8 bases stayed unmatched. CDR3 amino acids: CASSNILALETQYF. CDR3 nucleotide sequence: TGTGCCAGCAGCAACATACTAGCGTTGGAGACCCAGTACTTC.